This T cell receptor beta chain was found in a study of control samples from healthy donors and cancer patients. The CDR3 runs 14 residues. The germline gives CDR1 GTSNPN, CDR2 SVGIG (reference sequence). The V and J ends lost 7 bases and 1 base, in that order; junction bases with no gene match: 4. The repertoire was sequenced with immunoSEQ multiplex PCR; TCRdb's copy has only in-frame clones and lacks some. The sample has some 140,000 clones, roughly 92% seen once. This clone was seen just once. This clonotype was obtained from a young man in good health. What was sequenced was blood. V and J are TRBV30 and TRBJ2-7; 13 nucleotides match TRBD2. The CDR3 here is CAYSTSGRSYEQYF. The CDR3 DNA follows: TGTGCCTACTCGACTAGCGGGAGGTCCTACGAGCAGTACTTC.